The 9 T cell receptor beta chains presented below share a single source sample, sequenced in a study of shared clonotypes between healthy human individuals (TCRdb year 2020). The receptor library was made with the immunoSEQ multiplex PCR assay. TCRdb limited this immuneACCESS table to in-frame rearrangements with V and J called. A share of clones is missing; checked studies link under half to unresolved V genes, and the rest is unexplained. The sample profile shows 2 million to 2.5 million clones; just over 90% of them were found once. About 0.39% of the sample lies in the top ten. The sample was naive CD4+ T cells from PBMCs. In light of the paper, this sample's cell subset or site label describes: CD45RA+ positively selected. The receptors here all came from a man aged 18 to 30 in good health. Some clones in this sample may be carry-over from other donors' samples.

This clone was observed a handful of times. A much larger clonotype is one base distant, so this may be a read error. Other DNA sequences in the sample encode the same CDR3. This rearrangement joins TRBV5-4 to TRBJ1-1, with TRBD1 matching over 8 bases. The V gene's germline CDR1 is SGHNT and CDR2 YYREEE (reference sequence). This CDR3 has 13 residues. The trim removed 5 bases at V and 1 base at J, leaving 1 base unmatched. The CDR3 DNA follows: TGTGCCAGCAGTGGACAGGGGAACACTGAAGCTTTCTTT. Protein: CASSGQGNTEAFF. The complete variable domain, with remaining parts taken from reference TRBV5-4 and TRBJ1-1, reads ETGVTQSPTHLIKTRGQQVTLRCSSQSGHNTVSWYQQALGQGPQFIFQYYREEENGRGNFPPRFSGLQFPNYSSELNVNALELDDSALYLCASSGQGNTEAFFGQGTRLTVV.

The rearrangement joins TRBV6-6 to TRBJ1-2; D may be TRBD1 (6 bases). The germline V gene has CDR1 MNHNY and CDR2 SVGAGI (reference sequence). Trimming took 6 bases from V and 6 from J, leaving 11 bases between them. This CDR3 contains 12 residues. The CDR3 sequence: CASRRTEDGYTF. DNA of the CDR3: TGTGCCAGCAGACGGACAGAGGATGGCTACACCTTC.

CDR3 amino acids: CASSLTLSGNTIYF. The DNA for the CDR3 is TGTGCCAGCAGCTTGACGCTCTCTGGAAACACCATATATTTT. The chain combines TRBV5-6 with TRBJ1-3; D not certain. Germline CDR1 and CDR2: SGHDT and YYEEEE. The V end lost 1 base, the J end lost 0 bases, and 5 bases lay between the germline ends. This CDR3 has 14 residues.

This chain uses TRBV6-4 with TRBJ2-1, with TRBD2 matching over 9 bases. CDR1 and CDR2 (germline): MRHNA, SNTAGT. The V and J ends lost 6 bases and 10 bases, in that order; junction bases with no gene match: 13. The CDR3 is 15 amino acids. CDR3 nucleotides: TGTGCCAGCAGACGACTAGCGGTAGCCTCCTCGGAGCAGTTCTTC. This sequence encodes CASRRLAVASSEQFF.

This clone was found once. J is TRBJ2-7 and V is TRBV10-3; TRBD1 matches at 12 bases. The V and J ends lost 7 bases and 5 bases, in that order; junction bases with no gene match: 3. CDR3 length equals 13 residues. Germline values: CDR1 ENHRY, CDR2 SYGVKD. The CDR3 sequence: CAIMGTGGHEQYF. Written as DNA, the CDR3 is TGTGCCATCATGGGGACAGGGGGCCACGAGCAGTACTTC.

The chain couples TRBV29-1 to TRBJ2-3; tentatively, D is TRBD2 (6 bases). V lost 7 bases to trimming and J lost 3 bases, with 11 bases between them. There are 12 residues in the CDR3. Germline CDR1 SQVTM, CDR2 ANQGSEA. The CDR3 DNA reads TGCAGCGGATATAGCGGTACAGATACGCAGTATTTT. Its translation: CSGYSGTDTQYF.

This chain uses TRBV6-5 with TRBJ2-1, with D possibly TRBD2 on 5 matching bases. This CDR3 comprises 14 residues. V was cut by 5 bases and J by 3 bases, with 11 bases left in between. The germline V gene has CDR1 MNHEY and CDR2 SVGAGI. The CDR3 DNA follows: TGTGCCAGCAGTCCCGGGATGGGCTACAATGAGCAGTTCTTC. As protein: CASSPGMGYNEQFF.

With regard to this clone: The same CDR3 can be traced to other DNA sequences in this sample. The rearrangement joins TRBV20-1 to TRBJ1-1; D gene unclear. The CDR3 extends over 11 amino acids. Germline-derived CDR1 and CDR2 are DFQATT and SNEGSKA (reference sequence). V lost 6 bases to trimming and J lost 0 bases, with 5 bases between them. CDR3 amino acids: CSAKMNTEAFF. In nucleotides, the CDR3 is TGCAGTGCAAAGATGAACACTGAAGCTTTCTTT.

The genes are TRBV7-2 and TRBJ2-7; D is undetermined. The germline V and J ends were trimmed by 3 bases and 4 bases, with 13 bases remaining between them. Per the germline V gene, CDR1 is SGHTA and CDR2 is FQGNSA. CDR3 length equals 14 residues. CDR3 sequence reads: CASSFMPVGYEQYF. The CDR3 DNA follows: TGTGCCAGCAGCTTCATGCCCGTGGGATACGAGCAGTACTTC.